These 10 T cell receptor beta chains originate from one sample sequenced in a study of breast tumors, draining lymph nodes, adjacent tissues. TCRdb re-called the multiplex PCR reads with MiXCR, one entry per CDR3 protein. This table has 70,000 to 85,000 distinct CDR3 sequences, roughly a fifth appearing once. Samples came from axillary lymph nodes draining the breast cancer. Sequencing was done on a sample of axillary lymph node tissue. All receptors come from a female donor with breast cancer. Some clones in this sample may be carry-over from other donors' samples.

This clonotype appeared a few times. This sequence joins TRBV27 and TRBJ2-3; TRBD2 matches at 8 bases. CDR1 and CDR2 (germline): MNHEY, SMNVEV (reference sequence). J was trimmed by 3 bases and V by 6 bases; bases with no gene match: 8. This CDR3 is 15 amino acids long. CDR3 in amino acids: CASRPSGSITDTQYF. CDR3 bases: TGTGCCAGCAGACCGAGCGGGAGTATAACAGATACGCAGTATTTT.

There are many counts of this clonotype. This chain connects TRBV12-3 or TRBV12-4 to TRBJ2-7, with D uncertain. This CDR3 region has 14 residues. V was clipped by 1 base and J by 0 bases, with 7 bases between them. CDR3 sequence (DNA): TGTGCCAGCAGTTTAGGTGCCTCCTCCTACGAGCAGTACTTC. It yields the protein CASSLGASSYEQYF.

The J gene is TRBJ2-5, the V gene TRBV5-4; 11 bases map to TRBD1. Germline V lookup: CDR1 SGHNT, CDR2 YYREEE (reference sequence). With 4 bases clipped from V and 7 bases from J, the junction kept 12 bases outside the gene matches. This CDR3 contains 16 residues. The CDR3 coding sequence is TGTGCCAGCAGCCTGGGGGGACGGACAGGGGGCGGGACCCAGTACTTC. It translates to CASSLGGRTGGGTQYF.

This clonotype has at least ten counts. One junction end disagrees with the germline gene, perhaps due to a read error. The chain combines TRBV20-1 with TRBJ2-3, with 7 bases identical to TRBD2. This CDR3 is built from 16 residues. Germline CDR1 is DFQATT and CDR2 is SNEGSKA (reference sequence). This CDR3 is CSTRFASGGDTDTQYF. The CDR3 DNA is TGCAGTACTAGATTTGCGTCGGGAGGAGATACAGATACGCAGTATTTT.

The V and J genes are TRBV28 and TRBJ1-2; TRBD1 matches 7 bases. The germline CDR1 and CDR2 sequences are MDHEN and SYDVKM. V lost 8 bases and J lost 7; bases outside the gene matches: 4. The CDR3 is 11 amino acids. The CDR3: CASSRGGGYTF. CDR3 in DNA: TGTGCCAGCTCCAGGGGGGGTGGCTACACCTTC.

This clonotype was seen a handful of times. One base away lies a much larger clone, so this may be a sequencing read error. J is TRBJ2-1 and V is TRBV11-1; the D gene is possibly TRBD1 (6 bases). V was clipped by 5 bases and J by 2 bases, with 10 bases between them. The CDR3 sequence is 14 residues long. Germline CDR1 SGHAT, CDR2 FQDESV (reference sequence). CDR3 DNA sequence: TGTGCCAGCAGCGGCTCAGGGGCCTACAATGAGCAGTTCTTC. Translating it yields CASSGSGAYNEQFF.

This clonotype was counted many times. The rearrangement joins TRBV5-4 to TRBJ2-1; D gene uncertain. This CDR3 has 12 amino acids. CDR1 SGHNT and CDR2 YYREEE come from the germline V gene (reference sequence). V lost 4 bases and J 10 bases, leaving 12 bases between the germline ends. CDR3 sequence: CASSTPLGEQFF. CDR3 nucleotide sequence: TGTGCCAGCAGCACTCCGCTCGGGGAGCAGTTCTTC.

This clonotype was recorded many times. The rearrangement links TRBV2 to TRBJ1-4, with D unresolved. This CDR3 is 13 amino acids long. Germline values: CDR1 SNHLY, CDR2 FYNNEI. V dropped 8 bases and J dropped 8 bases, with 15 bases sitting between them. CDR3 DNA: TGTGCCAGCCTCCCGGGGAGGGAGGAAAAACTGTTTTTT. This codes for CASLPGREEKLFF.

This clonotype appeared a few times. The chain employs TRBV27 and TRBJ1-4; no clear D. This CDR3 comprises 13 residues. Trimming pared 4 bases from V and 7 bases from J, leaving 10 bases between. CDR1 MNHEY and CDR2 SMNVEV come from the germline V gene (reference sequence). Written as DNA, the CDR3 is TGTGCCAGCAGTTGGAGGGATGGTGAAAAACTGTTTTTT. This gives the protein CASSWRDGEKLFF.

This clonotype was seen many times. The chain employs TRBV30 and TRBJ1-2, with D unclear. V shed 6 bases and J shed 4 bases, with 6 bases lying between them. Germline values: CDR1 GTSNPN, CDR2 SVGIG (reference sequence). The CDR3 runs 10 residues. The CDR3 is CACGPYGYTF. The CDR3 region has the DNA TGTGCCTGCGGGCCCTATGGCTACACCTTC.